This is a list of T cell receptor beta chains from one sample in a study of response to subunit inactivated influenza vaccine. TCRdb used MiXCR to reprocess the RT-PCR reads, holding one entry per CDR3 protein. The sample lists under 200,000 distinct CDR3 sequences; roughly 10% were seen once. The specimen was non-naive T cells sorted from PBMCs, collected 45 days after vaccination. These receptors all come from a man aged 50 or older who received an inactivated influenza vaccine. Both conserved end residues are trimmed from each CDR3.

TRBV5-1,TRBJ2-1,ASSFPDLQQF
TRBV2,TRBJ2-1,ASSYSRLAGGEQF
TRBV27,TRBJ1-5,ASSGTGGWEPRH
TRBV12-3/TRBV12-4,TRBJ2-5,ASSLALSGQETQY
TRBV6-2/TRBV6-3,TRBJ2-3,ASSHKDTQY
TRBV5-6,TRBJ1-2,ASSLLGDSYGYT
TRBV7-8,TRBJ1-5,ASSPETGLVKPQH
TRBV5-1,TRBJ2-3,ASSLELAGGPDTQY
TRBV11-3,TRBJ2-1,ASSPTGTNYNEQF
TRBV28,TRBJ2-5,ASSPSRQGAGETQY
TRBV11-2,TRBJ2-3,ASSLGFGSGASTDTQY
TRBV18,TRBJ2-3,ASSPDRQRGQY
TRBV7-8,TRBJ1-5,ASSLMTPGQGFSNQPQH
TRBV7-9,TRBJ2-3,ASSFLLQAVKDTQY
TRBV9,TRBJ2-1,ASSTRTSGSLDEQF
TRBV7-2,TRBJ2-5,ASSFQGYQETQY
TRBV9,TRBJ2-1,ASSVGPVPRDEQF
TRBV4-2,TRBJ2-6,ASSQDMRGDGANVLT
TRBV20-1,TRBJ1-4,STTLGTGNEKLF
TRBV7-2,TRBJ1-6,ASSLRGRLQEPLH
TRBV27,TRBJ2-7,ASSYRDRAFPQY
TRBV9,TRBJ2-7,ASSTGSRGDEQY
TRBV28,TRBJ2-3,ASSLWGGRTDTQY
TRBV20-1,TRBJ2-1,SARGTHGEQF
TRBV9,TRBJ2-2,ASSAHDGLAGWTGELF
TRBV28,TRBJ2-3,ASSLGYLRTDTQY
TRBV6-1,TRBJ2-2,ASRTNLQSGTGELF
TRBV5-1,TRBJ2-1,ASSLAGEEQF
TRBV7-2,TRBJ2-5,ASSQQGGLRETQY
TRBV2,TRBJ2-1,ASSEVLRGNEQF
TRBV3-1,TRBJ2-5,ASSRGAQTQY
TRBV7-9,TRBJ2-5,ASSLGQRETQY
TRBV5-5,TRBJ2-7,ASSSALWRGTYEQY
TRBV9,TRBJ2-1,ASSGTGGWNEQF
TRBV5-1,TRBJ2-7,ASSLATATYEQY
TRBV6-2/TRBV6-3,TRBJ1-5,ASSYVEGQVNQPQH
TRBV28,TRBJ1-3,ASSLPGMGGNTIY
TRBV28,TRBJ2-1,ASRYDSGRVDEQF
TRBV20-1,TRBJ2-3,SAGRRTQY
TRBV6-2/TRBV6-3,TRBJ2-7,ASSYSLTGGGYEQY
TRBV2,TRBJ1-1,ASTGETSSSEAF
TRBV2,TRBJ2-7,ASITSGKQY
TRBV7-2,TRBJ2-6,ASSLARGGANVLT
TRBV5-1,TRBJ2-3,ASSAEMTDTQY
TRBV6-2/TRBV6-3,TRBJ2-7,ASRLLGSGSVREQY
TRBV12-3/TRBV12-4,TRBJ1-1,ASSFWDKNTEAF
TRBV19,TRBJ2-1,ASSIGLAGGRGQF
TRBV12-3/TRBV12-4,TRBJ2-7,ASSPERDYYEQY
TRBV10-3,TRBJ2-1,AISPGGAGGYNEQF
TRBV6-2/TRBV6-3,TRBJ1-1,ASRHTPWTGPGEAF
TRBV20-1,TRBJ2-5,SARGGSTPQETQY
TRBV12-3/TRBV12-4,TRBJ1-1,ASSFQENTEAF
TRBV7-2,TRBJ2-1,ASSTRSTDTYNEQF
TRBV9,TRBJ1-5,ASSRGQLRNQPQH
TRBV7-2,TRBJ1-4,ASSPRGRTTNEKLF